This entry concerns a single T cell receptor beta chain. Antigen specificity is unknown. V shed 2 bases and J shed 5 bases, with 6 bases lying between them. Germline CDR1 is MDHEN and CDR2 is SYDVKM. The CDR3 extends over 12 amino acids. The record originates from a study of lymphopenia after photon versus proton radiotherapy. Method: immunoSEQ multiplex PCR; TCRdb's copy keeps in-frame clones and lacks some. Here the sample spans roughly 57,000 clones, around 80% being singletons. Study-level results: Photon-treated patients lost naive T cells and TCR diversity; proton-treated stayed stable. Oligoclonal CD8+ Temra expansion after nadir drove photon patients' diversity drop. Better survival with proton therapy was suggested as possible, not demonstrated. In patients who died, overall survival fell as post-nadir TCR diversity dropped more.

The TCR was taken from a man in his fifties with gastric cancer. Sequencing was performed on peripheral blood, taken from a patient treated with photon-based radiotherapy. V and J are TRBV28 and TRBJ1-2; D gene unclear. CDR3 amino acids: CASSLNKYGYTF. The CDR3 DNA sequence: TGTGCCAGCAGTTTAAATAAGTATGGCTACACCTTC.